This note documents a single TCR beta chain sequence. Germline CDR1 is KGHSH and CDR2 is LQKENI. This CDR3 is built from 15 residues. The V end was cut by 2 bases, the J end by 0 bases, with 10 bases between. This sample stems from a study of blood T cell repertoires in COVID-19. Overall study: Both acute and convalescent COVID-19 samples were obtained from the United States, Italy and Spain. Sample material is recorded as cDNA or gDNA derived from T cells, B-cell-depleted T cells, or PBMCs.

Authors' data handling: Amplification with reference gene primers provided the estimates of nucleated cell counts. Here immunoSEQ multiplex PCR was the method, and the copy in TCRdb shows in-frame clones only, minus some. V and J calls plus clone size are reproduced from that table; the DNA served to infer D and trimming. The sample has about 150,000 clones, approximately 90% seen once; the top ten hold 0.5% to 0.6%. This receptor was taken from a man aged 50-59 years with acute or convalescent COVID-19. The rearrangement links TRBV18 to TRBJ1-1; D perhaps matches TRBD1 (6 bases). Material: peripheral blood. The chain's CDR3 is CASSPGGALNTEAFF. The CDR3, as DNA: TGTGCCAGCTCACCAGGGGGCGCTCTGAACACTGAAGCTTTCTTT.